This T cell receptor (beta chain) was captured by sequencing in a study of Ad26.COV2.S vaccination and SARS-CoV-2 variants. Looking at the study overall: The study gave Ad26.COV2.S intramuscularly, once or twice 56 days apart. Study findings and constraints: Overall T cell responses may have been underestimated by the analyses of TCR breadth and depth. It was vaccine recipients, not placebo recipients, who had the higher spike-specific TCR breadth.

Treatment denoted: around 19 received Ad26.COV2.S at low or high dose, single or two shots; several received placebo; per-sample allocation not given. Specimens were obtained on day 63 following the first vaccine or placebo injection. The CDR3 runs 13 residues. Assay: immunoSEQ multiplex PCR; the TCRdb copy retains only in-frame clones and omits some. In the table there are hundreds of thousands of clones, about 87% of which are singletons. With regard to this clone: The antigen remains undetermined.

The genes are TRBV21-1 and TRBJ1-2; the table assigns TRBD1, which was not confirmed against the DNA. TRBV21-1 is a pseudogene segment. This TCR derives from a person between 18 and 65 years old who received the Ad26.COV2.S COVID-19 vaccine or a placebo. The input for sequencing was peripheral blood, taken in a trial of Ad26.COV2.S vaccine versus placebo. For the CDR3, the DNA is TGTGCCAGCAGTACAGGCGGATTCTATGGCTACACCTTC. The encoded protein is CASSTGGFYGYTF.